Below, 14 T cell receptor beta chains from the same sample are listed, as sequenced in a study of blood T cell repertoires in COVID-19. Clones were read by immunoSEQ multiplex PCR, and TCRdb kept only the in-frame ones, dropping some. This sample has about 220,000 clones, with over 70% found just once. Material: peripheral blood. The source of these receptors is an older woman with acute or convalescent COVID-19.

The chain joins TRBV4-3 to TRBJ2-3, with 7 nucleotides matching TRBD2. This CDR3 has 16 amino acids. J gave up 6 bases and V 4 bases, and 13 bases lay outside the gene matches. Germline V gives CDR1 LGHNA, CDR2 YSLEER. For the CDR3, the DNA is TGCGCCAGCAGCCCCGGCCCCAGCGGGGTCCGGGATACGCAGTATTTT. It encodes CASSPGPSGVRDTQYF.

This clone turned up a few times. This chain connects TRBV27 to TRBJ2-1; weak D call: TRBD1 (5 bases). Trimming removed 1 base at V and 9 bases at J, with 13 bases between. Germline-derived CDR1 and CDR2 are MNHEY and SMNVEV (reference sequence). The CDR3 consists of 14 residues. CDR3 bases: TGTGCCAGCAGTTTATATCGTGGGGCTGGTGAGCAGTTCTTC. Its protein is CASSLYRGAGEQFF.

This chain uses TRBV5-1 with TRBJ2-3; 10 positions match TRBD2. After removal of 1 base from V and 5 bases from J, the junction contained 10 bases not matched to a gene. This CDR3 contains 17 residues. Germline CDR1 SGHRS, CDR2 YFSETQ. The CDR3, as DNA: TGCGCCAGCAGCTTGAAGGTGTTAGCGGGGGGCGTAGATACGCAGTATTTT. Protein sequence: CASSLKVLAGGVDTQYF. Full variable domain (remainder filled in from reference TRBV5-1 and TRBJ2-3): KAGVTQTPRYLIKTRGQQVTLSCSPISGHRSVSWYQQTPGQGLQFLFEYFSETQRNKGNFPGRFSGRQFSNSRSEMNVSTLELGDSALYLCASSLKVLAGGVDTQYFGPGTRLTVL.

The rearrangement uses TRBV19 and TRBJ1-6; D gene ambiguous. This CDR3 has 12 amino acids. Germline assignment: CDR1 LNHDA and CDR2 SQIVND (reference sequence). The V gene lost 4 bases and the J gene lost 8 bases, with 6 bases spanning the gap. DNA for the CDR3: TGTGCCAGTAGTACAGTTTATTCACCCCTCCACTTT. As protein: CASSTVYSPLHF.

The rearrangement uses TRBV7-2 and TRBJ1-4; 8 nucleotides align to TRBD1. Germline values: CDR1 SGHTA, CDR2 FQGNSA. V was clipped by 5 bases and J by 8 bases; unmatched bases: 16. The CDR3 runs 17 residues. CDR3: CASSLNPPGGGGEKLFF. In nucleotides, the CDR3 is TGTGCCAGCAGCCTCAACCCTCCAGGGGGCGGCGGGGAAAAACTGTTTTTT.

CDR3 loop: CASSLRDRGANEQFF. CDR3 DNA: TGTGCCAGTAGTCTTCGGGACAGGGGAGCAAATGAGCAGTTCTTC. The chain links TRBV19 to TRBJ2-1; TRBD1 aligns across 10 bases. There are 15 residues in the CDR3. CDR1 is LNHDA, CDR2 SQIVND, per germline (reference sequence). V was clipped by 5 bases and J by 7 bases; unmatched bases: 8.

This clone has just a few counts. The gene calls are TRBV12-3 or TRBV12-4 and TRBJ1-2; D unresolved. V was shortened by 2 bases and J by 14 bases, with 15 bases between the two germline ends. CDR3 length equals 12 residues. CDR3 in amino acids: CASSLPPTGITF. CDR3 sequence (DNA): TGTGCCAGCAGTTTACCCCCCACGGGTATAACCTTC.

CDR3 in amino acids: CASSERGGRSDTQYF. Here the CDR3 DNA reads TGTGCCAGCAGTGAACGGGGGGGCCGCTCAGATACGCAGTATTTT. V and J are TRBV6-1 and TRBJ2-3, with TRBD2 identical over 8 bases. V gave up 2 bases and J gave up 4 bases; unmatched junction bases: 5. The CDR3 contains 15 residues. Germline V gene lookup returns CDR1 MNHNS and CDR2 SASEGT.

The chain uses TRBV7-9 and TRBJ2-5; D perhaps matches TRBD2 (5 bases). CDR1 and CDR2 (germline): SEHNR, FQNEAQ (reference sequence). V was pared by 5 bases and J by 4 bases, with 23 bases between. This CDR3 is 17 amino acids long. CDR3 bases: TGTGCCAGCAGCCGGCTTGTAGGACTCCGAGCCTTAGAGACCCAGTACTTC. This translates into CASSRLVGLRALETQYF. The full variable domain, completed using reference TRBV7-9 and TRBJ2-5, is DTGVSQNPRHKITKRGQNVTFRCDPISEHNRLYWYRQTLGQGPEFLTYFQNEAQLEKSRLLSDRFSAERPKGSFSTLEIQRTEQGDSAMYLCASSRLVGLRALETQYFGPGTRLLVL.

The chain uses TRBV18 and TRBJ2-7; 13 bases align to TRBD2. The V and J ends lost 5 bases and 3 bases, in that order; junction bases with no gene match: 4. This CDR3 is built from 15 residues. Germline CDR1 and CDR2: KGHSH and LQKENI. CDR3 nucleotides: TGTGCCAGCTCAAAGGGACTAGCGGGACTCTACGAGCAGTACGTC. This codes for CASSKGLAGLYEQYV.

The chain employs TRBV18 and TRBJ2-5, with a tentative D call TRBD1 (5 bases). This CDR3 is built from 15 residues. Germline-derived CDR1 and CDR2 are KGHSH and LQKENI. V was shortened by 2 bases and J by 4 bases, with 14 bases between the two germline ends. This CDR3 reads CASSPGRAAGETQYF. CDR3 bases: TGTGCCAGCTCACCAGGCAGGGCTGCAGGAGAGACCCAGTACTTC.

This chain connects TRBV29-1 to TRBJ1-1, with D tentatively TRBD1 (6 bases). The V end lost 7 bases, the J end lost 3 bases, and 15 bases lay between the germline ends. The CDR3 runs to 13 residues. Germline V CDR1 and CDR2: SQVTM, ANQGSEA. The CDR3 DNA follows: TGCAGCGCAACCCCCAGGGGCTACACTGAAGCTTTCTTT. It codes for CSATPRGYTEAFF.

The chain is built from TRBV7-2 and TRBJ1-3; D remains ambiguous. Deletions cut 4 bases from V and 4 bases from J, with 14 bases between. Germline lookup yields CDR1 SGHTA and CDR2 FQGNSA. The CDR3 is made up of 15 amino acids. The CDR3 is CASSSEPLPGNTIYF. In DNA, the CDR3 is TGTGCCAGCAGCTCAGAACCCCTGCCAGGAAACACCATATATTTT.

The CDR3 loop is CASSQEDIAELKETQYF. In DNA, the CDR3 is TGTGCCAGCAGCCAAGAGGACATAGCGGAGTTAAAAGAGACCCAGTACTTC. The chain combines TRBV3-1 (or the pseudogene TRBV3-2) with TRBJ2-5, with a possible D match to TRBD2 (6 bases). CDR1 and CDR2 from the germline V gene are LGHDT and YNNKEL (reference sequence). This CDR3 is built from 17 residues. Trimming left V 0 bases short and J 3 bases short, with 17 bases between.